This TCR beta chain was found in a study of tumor-infiltrating lymphocytes in primary liver carcinoma (dated by TCRdb to 2015 to 2018). Looking at the study overall: Of the five patients (three men and two women, aged 30 to 69 years), four had hepatocellular carcinoma and one had combined HCC and intrahepatic cholangiocarcinoma. TCRbeta repertoire sequencing covered 35 specimens from 5 patients: roughly 25 tumor regions, 5 adjacent noncancerous liver tissues and 5 peripheral blood samples. The 20 to 25 tumor region samples were profiled with Agilent mRNA microarrays so that TCRbeta repertoire diversity could be related to the local molecular phenotype. Repertoires from technical replicates were highly reproducible, with mean shared-clone rates about 0.9 and correlation coefficients above 0.98. The tumors of the five patients were staged as T1-T3 N0M0, with maximum diameters ranging from roughly 4.2 to 11 cm. Across five regions of each liver tumor, along with adjacent normal tissue and blood, the study brought together TCRbeta repertoire sequencing, expression microarrays and whole-exome sequencing. Each sample produced about 3.5 to 8 million productive TCRbeta reads, and read depth showed no significant difference between tissue types. Study-level results and caveats: Only about 8-24% of top clones were present in all five regions of a tumor, suggesting spatial heterogeneity of tumor-infiltrating T cells. Bulk unsorted samples precluded comparing CD4+ and CD8+ T cell repertoires. With just a few patients in the study, the authors point out that the findings should be validated in a larger study. The top 250 clones made up a significantly larger repertoire fraction in tumors than in blood (p = 0.039). Consistent with antigen-driven expansion, pairs of tumor regions showed higher repertoire overlap (mean around 36%) than either tumor-adjacent pairs (around 17%) or tumor-blood pairs (roughly 14%). Only the TCR beta chain was sequenced, which likely underestimates true repertoire diversity because unpaired alpha chains were not captured.

Worth noting for this clonotype: The specificity of this receptor is unknown. One end of the junction fails to match germline, which may point to a read error.

Total RNA and DNA were co-extracted without cell sorting from approximately 20-30 mg of bulk tissue using the AllPrep DNA/RNA mini kit. Between late 2015 and March 2016, roughly five patients in China with histopathologically diagnosed primary liver carcinoma had surgical resection. At the time of sampling, the patients were treatment-naive and had chronic HBV infection. Each tumor was sampled at five spatially separated regions: the tumor centre plus the superior, inferior, left-lateral and right-lateral poles. According to histology, viable tumor cells made up more than 75% of every tumor sample. Pieces of fresh tumor and adjacent tissue were cut in half, with one half kept in RNAlater at -80 degrees C and the other half sent for histology. Starting from 450 to 500 ng total RNA, TCRbeta-specific cDNA was produced by reverse transcription with a constant-region primer and ProtoScript II reverse transcriptase. Three nested multiplex PCR rounds, following a slightly modified ARM-PCR procedure, were used to build the TCRbeta libraries. Each of the first two PCR rounds ran for about 9 cycles and used multiplex TRBV1-TRBV30 forward primers together with a Cbeta reverse primer. Sample barcodes and Illumina adapters were added in a final 25-cycle PCR using Deep VentR polymerase. Before sequencing, amplicons between 200 and 500 bp were purified from gel using a QIAquick gel extraction kit. The TCRbeta amplicons were sequenced with 250-bp paired-end reads on an Illumina HiSeq 2500. The authors' pipeline ran thus. Reads were quality-trimmed with Trimmomatic v0.33, and paired reads were merged with FLASH v1.2.11 to recover full CDR3 sequences. V, D and J germline segments were assigned to the rearranged TCRbeta sequences by MiGEC v1.2.1b. VDJtools v1.0.0 computed clonotype statistics and Shannon-Wiener diversity indices. Except for diversity analysis, only each sample's 250 most abundant clonotypes were used in subsequent analyses to reduce sampling bias. TCRdb took the public reads, trimmed them with fastp at Q25, ran MiXCR for clone calling and kept in-frame beta chains. Rows merge per CDR3 protein into single entries with the most common DNA and genes. TCRdb, rather than the study authors, made the V and J calls. Present in this sample are about 84,000 distinct CDR3 sequences, 72% of which were seen just once. Around 19% of the sample belongs to the ten largest clones.

The CDR3 contains 14 residues, cysteine and phenylalanine counted. CDR3 DNA is the only sequence kept; it has 42 bases, read in frame from the first base. The germline V gene encodes CDR1 MNHEY and CDR2 SVGAGI. The receptor was isolated from a man aged 35 to 55 with primary liver carcinoma and hepatitis B virus infection. Sequenced input: liver tumor tissue from sampling region 1. The label giving this sample's cell subset or site can be read as: tumor region T1, superior pole. This receptor chain uses TRBV6-5 and TRBJ2-7; the D gene is unclear. The DNA sequence follows: TGTGCCAGCCGTTACTCGGCAGTTTCCTACGAGCAGTACTTC. Translation gives CASRYSAVSYEQYF.